This entry describes one TCR beta chain. CDR1 and CDR2 from the germline V gene are SNHLY and FYNNEI. The V end lost 2 bases, the J end lost 0 bases, and 11 bases lay between the germline ends. This CDR3 has 15 residues. The data belong to a study of PD-1 blockade in classical Hodgkin lymphoma. TCRdb's table, derived via immunoSEQ multiplex PCR, lists solely in-frame clones and lacks some. Altogether approximately 60,000 clones are present, around 90% being singletons, with the ten largest covering around 8.9%. With no exception, relapse followed autologous stem cell transplantation in all patients, and brentuximab vedotin exposure varied.

The material sequenced was peripheral blood mononuclear cells (PBMCs), taken at baseline. The sequence was collected from a human donor with classical Hodgkin lymphoma. V is TRBV2 and J is TRBJ2-7; D is undetermined. In DNA form, the CDR3 reads TGTGCCAGCAGTGAACGGTCAGAAAGCTCCTACGAGCAGTACTTC. Amino acid sequence: CASSERSESSYEQYF.